A single sample gave rise to the 6 T cell receptor beta chains below, sequenced in a study of blood T cell repertoires in COVID-19. Profiling relied on immunoSEQ multiplex PCR, and the TCRdb table lists in-frame clones only, not all of them. The sample holds 170,000 or so clones; around 83% are singletons and the top ten take 7.6%. The specimen was peripheral blood. Receptor source: a woman aged 70-85 years with COVID-19, enrolled during active disease.

The rearrangement joins TRBV29-1 to TRBJ2-5; TRBD1 might be the D (5 bases). The germline CDR1 and CDR2 sequences are SQVTM and ANQGSEA. CDR3 length: 14 amino acids. V lost 4 bases and J 4 bases, leaving 16 bases between the germline ends. The CDR3 here is CSVVRQGLRETQYF. For the CDR3, the DNA is TGCAGCGTTGTTAGGCAGGGATTAAGAGAGACCCAGTACTTC.

The chain couples TRBV5-4 to TRBJ2-5; D possibly corresponds to TRBD1 (6 bases). V was pared by 0 bases and J by 1 base, with 13 bases between. The CDR3 runs to 16 residues. Germline CDR1 and CDR2: SGHNT and YYREEE (reference sequence). The CDR3: CASSLDPGTSQETQYF. As DNA, the CDR3 is TGTGCCAGCAGCTTGGACCCCGGGACATCCCAAGAGACCCAGTACTTC.

The J gene is TRBJ1-3, the V gene TRBV6-5; no clear D. V lost 9 bases and J lost 4, with 10 bases in between. The CDR3 loop spans 12 amino acids. Germline V lookup: CDR1 MNHEY, CDR2 SVGAGI. CDR3 coding DNA: TGTGCCAGTCGGGGATCAGGAAACACCATATATTTT. Its protein is CASRGSGNTIYF.

As for this clone: Different DNA sequences within this sample yield the same CDR3. This chain uses TRBV28 with TRBJ2-3; weak D call: TRBD2 (6 bases). Germline V CDR1 and CDR2: MDHEN, SYDVKM. The CDR3 length is 15 residues. Deletions cut 6 bases from V and 2 bases from J, with 15 bases between. The CDR3 DNA reads TGTGCCAGCAGCCTCCCCGCGGGGTTCACAGATACGCAGTATTTT. Protein: CASSLPAGFTDTQYF. The whole variable domain, remainder taken from reference TRBV28 and TRBJ2-3, is DVKVTQSSRYLVKRTGEKVFLECVQDMDHENMFWYRQDPGLGLRLIYFSYDVKMKEKGDIPEGYSVSREKKERFSLILESASTNQTSMYLCASSLPAGFTDTQYFGPGTRLTVL.

The chain is built from TRBV28 and TRBJ1-6, with TRBD1 identical over 8 bases. V lost 2 bases, J lost 0 bases, and 6 bases stayed unmatched. This CDR3 is 18 amino acids long. Germline V lookup: CDR1 MDHEN, CDR2 SYDVKM. The CDR3 nucleotides are TGTGCCAGCAGTTTAGATGGCAGGGGGCGCTCCTATAATTCACCCCTCCACTTT. Translating it yields CASSLDGRGRSYNSPLHF.

In its sample, this clone was seen a few times. Here the CDR3 reads CASTGTGALGQPQHF. The DNA of the CDR3 is TGTGCCAGTACCGGGACAGGCGCCTTAGGGCAGCCCCAGCATTTT. The chain recombines TRBV19 with TRBJ1-5; 8 positions match TRBD1. The CDR3 is made up of 15 amino acids. With V trimmed by 7 bases and J by 7 bases, 12 bases remained unmatched. Per the germline V gene, CDR1 is LNHDA and CDR2 is SQIVND (reference sequence).